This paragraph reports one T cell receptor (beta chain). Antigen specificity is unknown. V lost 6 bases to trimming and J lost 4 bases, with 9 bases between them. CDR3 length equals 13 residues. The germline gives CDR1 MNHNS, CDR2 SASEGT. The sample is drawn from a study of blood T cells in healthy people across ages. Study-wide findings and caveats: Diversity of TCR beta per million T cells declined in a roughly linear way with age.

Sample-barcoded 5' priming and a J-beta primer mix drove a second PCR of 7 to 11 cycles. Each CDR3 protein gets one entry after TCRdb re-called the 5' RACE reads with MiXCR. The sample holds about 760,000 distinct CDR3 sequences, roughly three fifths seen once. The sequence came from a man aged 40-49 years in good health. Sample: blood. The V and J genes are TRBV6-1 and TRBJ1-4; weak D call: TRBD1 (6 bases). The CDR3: CASRTGVNEKLFF. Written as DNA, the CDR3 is TGTGCCAGCAGGACAGGAGTTAATGAAAAACTGTTTTTT.